This passage covers 16 T cell receptor beta chains from one sample sequenced in a study of cytomegalovirus exposure and HLA in healthy donors. Sequencing used immunoSEQ multiplex PCR; TCRdb keeps in-frame clones, though not all of them. This table has fewer than 250,000 clones, 75% to 90% appearing once. The sample taken for sequencing was PBMCs. The receptor source for this set is a young woman in good health and CMV-seropositive.

The chain has TRBV27 and TRBJ1-1; tentatively, D is TRBD1 (5 bases). The CDR3 has 14 residues. Trimming took off 6 bases at V and 6 bases at J, with 17 bases between the two ends. CDR1 and CDR2 from the germline V gene are MNHEY and SMNVEV (reference sequence). The CDR3, as DNA: TGTGCCAGCAGCCCTCTGAAAAGGGACCCTGAAGCTTTCTTT. Residues: CASSPLKRDPEAFF.

The chain carries TRBV29-1 and TRBJ1-2; D not certain. CDR3 length: 11 amino acids. The germline V and J ends were trimmed by 7 bases and 6 bases, with 12 bases remaining between them. The germline V gene has CDR1 SQVTM and CDR2 ANQGSEA. In DNA form, the CDR3 reads TGCAGCGCTGTCCTAAGCGATGGCTACACCTTC. It encodes CSAVLSDGYTF.

V and J are TRBV30 and TRBJ2-7; D remains ambiguous. This CDR3 contains 14 residues. Germline V gene sequence: CDR1 GTSNPN, CDR2 SVGIG (reference sequence). The V and J ends lost 3 bases and 3 bases respectively, with 15 bases between them. CDR3 in DNA: TGTGCCTGGAGGGCTAGTGCCCCTATCTACGAGCAGTACTTC. This codes for CAWRASAPIYEQYF.

This clone was detected only a few times. The chain joins TRBV15 to TRBJ2-5; tentatively, D is TRBD1 (6 bases). CDR3 length: 13 residues. In germline, CDR1 is LNHNV, CDR2 YYDKDF (reference sequence). The V end lost 7 bases, the J end lost 4 bases, and 13 bases lay between the germline ends. In DNA form, the CDR3 reads TGTGCCACCAACCCGACAGGTAGAGAGACCCAGTACTTC. The encoded protein is CATNPTGRETQYF.

J is TRBJ2-1 and V is TRBV29-1; D unresolved. Trimming took 7 bases from V and 0 from J, leaving 16 bases between them. Germline V lookup: CDR1 SQVTM, CDR2 ANQGSEA. The CDR3 covers 15 residues. CDR3 sequence (DNA): TGCAGCGGCCTTTCCAGAGATCGCTCCTACAATGAGCAGTTCTTC. Translated, it gives CSGLSRDRSYNEQFF.

This clone occurred once. The rearrangement joins TRBV6-5 to TRBJ1-1; D might be TRBD1 (5 bases). Between the trimmed V and J ends, which lost 6 bases and 6 bases, there was a span of 14 bases. This CDR3 has 13 residues. Germline V gene data show CDR1 as MNHEY and CDR2 as SVGAGI. CDR3 protein: CASRASDNSEAFF. CDR3 bases: TGTGCCAGCAGGGCCTCGGACAACTCTGAAGCTTTCTTT.

The chain uses TRBV5-1 and TRBJ2-5, with D perhaps matching TRBD1 (6 bases). CDR1 is SGHRS and CDR2 is YFSETQ in the germline V gene. Trimming took 4 bases from V and 2 from J, leaving 9 bases between them. This CDR3 is built from 13 residues. The CDR3 reads CASSGTPQETQYF. The CDR3 nucleotides are TGCGCCAGCAGCGGGACACCTCAAGAGACCCAGTACTTC.

This rearrangement joins TRBV4-3 to TRBJ2-7; 8 bases fit TRBD2. The CDR3 spans 15 residues. The ends lost 4 bases at V and 2 bases at J; junction bases unmatched: 7. Germline V gene lookup returns CDR1 LGHNA and CDR2 YSLEER. For the CDR3, the DNA is TGCGCCAGCAGCCCCCGGGTAGCGGGAACCTACGAGCAGTACTTC. Encoded protein: CASSPRVAGTYEQYF.

This clone has more than one count but fewer than ten. The chain employs TRBV4-1 and TRBJ1-2; no definite D call. Germline V CDR1 and CDR2: MGHRA, YSYEKL. V lost 0 bases and J lost 8, with 7 bases in between. The CDR3 is 12 residues long. CDR3 residues: CASSQDFGGYTF. The CDR3, as DNA: TGCGCCAGCAGCCAAGATTTTGGAGGCTACACCTTC.

This chain's CDR3 is CASSLGQGAIAFF. CDR3 in DNA: TGCGCCAGCAGCTTGGGACAGGGGGCGATCGCTTTCTTT. The chain joins TRBV5-1 to TRBJ1-1; TRBD1 matches at 10 bases. In germline, CDR1 is SGHRS, CDR2 YFSETQ. V gave up 0 bases and J gave up 11 bases; unmatched junction bases: 4. This CDR3 spans 13 amino acids.

This rearrangement joins TRBV4-3 to TRBJ1-5; D gene uncertain. The CDR3 consists of 15 residues. Germline lookup yields CDR1 LGHNA and CDR2 YSLEER. V was pared by 4 bases and J by 0 bases, with 10 bases between. The CDR3 DNA reads TGCGCCAGCAGCCCAAATGGGGATAGCAATCAGCCCCAGCATTTT. Translated: CASSPNGDSNQPQHF.

The chain is built from TRBV15 and TRBJ2-1, with D perhaps matching TRBD1 or TRBD2 (6 bases each). V was trimmed by 7 bases and J by 4 bases, leaving 14 bases between them. The CDR3 contains 14 residues. Germline CDR1 is LNHNV and CDR2 is YYDKDF (reference sequence). CDR3 DNA sequence: TGTGCCACCAATTACGGGGGCTCTTACAATGAGCAGTTCTTC. It is translated as CATNYGGSYNEQFF.

This clone came up a few times. V gene TRBV5-1 combines with J gene TRBJ1-4; no reliable D call. Germline V gene sequence: CDR1 SGHRS, CDR2 YFSETQ. This CDR3 has 16 residues. V was cut by 3 bases and J by 0 bases, with 12 bases left in between. The CDR3: CASSSGRSATNEKLFF. In DNA form, the CDR3 reads TGCGCCAGCAGCTCTGGACGAAGCGCAACTAATGAAAAACTGTTTTTT.

This chain connects TRBV7-6 to TRBJ2-1; 7 positions agree with TRBD1. V was pared by 6 bases and J by 5 bases, with 7 bases of the junction left unmatched. CDR3 length equals 14 residues. The germline CDR1 and CDR2 sequences are SGHVS and FNYEAQ. As DNA, the CDR3 is TGTGCCAGCAGTCACTTAGACAGGGACAATGAGCAGTTCTTC. Translation: CASSHLDRDNEQFF.

The rearrangement links TRBV7-3 to TRBJ1-2; D is unclear. The V end was cut by 5 bases, the J end by 4 bases, with 14 bases between. The CDR3 extends over 14 amino acids. Germline-derived CDR1 and CDR2 are SGHTA and FQGTGA. The CDR3 DNA is TGTGCCAGCAGCCCCACCGCGGGTCTCTATGGCTACACCTTC. This encodes CASSPTAGLYGYTF.

The chain carries TRBV2 and TRBJ2-5, with 8 bases identical to TRBD1. This CDR3 is 15 amino acids long. Germline values: CDR1 SNHLY, CDR2 FYNNEI. The J segment lost 5 bases and the V segment lost 5 bases, leaving 10 bases of the junction unmatched. The CDR3: CASSTGDRSWETQYF. The CDR3 DNA reads TGTGCCAGCAGTACCGGGGACAGGAGTTGGGAGACCCAGTACTTC.